These 3 T cell receptor beta chains came from one sample sequenced in a study of blood T cell repertoires in COVID-19. The method was immunoSEQ multiplex PCR; TCRdb's version includes in-frame clones alone and lacks a portion of them. The table has 250,000 to 350,000 clones, roughly 90% seen once. The sequenced material came from peripheral blood. The receptors were gathered from a woman aged 50 to 60 who had recovered from COVID-19.

This clone occurred a few times. The chain uses TRBV6-6 and TRBJ1-5; a possible D gene is TRBD1 (5 bases). V dropped 5 bases and J dropped 0 bases, with 17 bases sitting between them. Germline CDR1 and CDR2: MNHNY and SVGAGI (reference sequence). There are 17 residues in the CDR3. CDR3 amino acids: CASSQQVLRYSNQPQHF. CDR3 sequence (DNA): TGTGCCAGCAGTCAACAGGTTCTCCGCTATAGCAATCAGCCCCAGCATTTT.

This chain links TRBV5-1 with TRBJ1-2; 8 bases are shared with TRBD1. The germline V gene encodes CDR1 SGHRS and CDR2 YFSETQ. The CDR3 is 17 amino acids. V shed 3 bases, J shed 1 base, and the junction held 11 bases outside the gene matches. CDR3 in amino acids: CASSSPRTGTFNYGYTF. CDR3 DNA: TGCGCCAGCAGCTCCCCTCGGACAGGGACCTTTAACTATGGCTACACCTTC.

The chain joins TRBV3-1 (or the pseudogene TRBV3-2) to TRBJ1-5; 7 nucleotides align to TRBD1. From germline, CDR1 is LGHDT and CDR2 YNNKEL (reference sequence). The CDR3 has 15 residues. Trimming took 2 bases from V and 5 from J; bases not matched to a gene: 6. CDR3 region: CASSQRQGFDQPQHF. CDR3 coding DNA: TGTGCCAGCAGCCAACGACAGGGATTCGATCAGCCCCAGCATTTT.